These 24 T cell receptor beta chains were sequenced from one sample in a study of blood T cell repertoires in COVID-19. TCRdb keeps only in-frame clones here, not all; method: immunoSEQ multiplex PCR. This repertoire shows roughly 56,000 clones, about 85% found once; its top ten account for about a tenth. The sequenced sample consisted of peripheral blood. These TCRs come from a human donor in a cohort sampled during active COVID-19.

The V call is TRBV29-1, the J call TRBJ2-7; D is unresolved. Deletions cut 7 bases from V and 0 bases from J, with 13 bases between. This CDR3 has 13 amino acids. Germline V gene sequence: CDR1 SQVTM, CDR2 ANQGSEA. Written as DNA, the CDR3 is TGCAGCGCCTCTGAAACCAGCTCCTACGAGCAGTACTTC. It is translated as CSASETSSYEQYF.

The gene calls are TRBV7-9 and TRBJ2-7; TRBD2 is a possible D gene (7 bases). Trimming removed 5 bases at V and 3 bases at J, with 17 bases between. Germline assignment: CDR1 SEHNR and CDR2 FQNEAQ (reference sequence). The CDR3 sequence is 15 residues long. In DNA, the CDR3 is TGTGCCAGCAGCCCCCTAGGGGGGGGAGGCTACGAGCAGTACTTC. This gives the protein CASSPLGGGGYEQYF.

This clone has just a few counts. This chain links TRBV6-2 or TRBV6-3 with TRBJ1-1, with 8 nucleotides matching TRBD1. Germline CDR1 and CDR2: MNHEY and SVGEGT. This CDR3 contains 14 residues. The V gene end was trimmed by 2 bases and the J gene end by 5 bases; junction bases not matched to a gene: 4. DNA for the CDR3: TGTGCCAGCAGTTACGGACAGGGCTGGACTGAAGCTTTCTTT. This codes for CASSYGQGWTEAFF.

The chain employs TRBV19 and TRBJ2-1, with D perhaps matching TRBD1 (5 bases). Trimming stripped 1 base from V and 2 bases from J, with 9 bases between. Germline CDR1 LNHDA, CDR2 SQIVND (reference sequence). CDR3 length: 15 residues. The CDR3 protein is CASSIGSGTYNEQFF. The CDR3 region has the DNA TGTGCCAGTAGTATAGGGTCAGGGACCTACAATGAGCAGTTCTTC. The whole variable domain, filled in from reference TRBV19 and TRBJ2-1, reads DGGITQSPKYLFRKEGQNVTLSCEQNLNHDAMYWYRQDPGQGLRLIYYSQIVNDFQKGDIAEGYSVSREKKESFPLTVTSAQKNPTAFYLCASSIGSGTYNEQFFGPGTRLTVL.

This clone was seen only once. The chain uses TRBV6-6 and TRBJ1-2, with 10 bases lining up with TRBD1. With 8 bases clipped from V and 2 bases from J, the junction kept 8 bases outside the gene matches. The CDR3 runs to 15 residues. Germline loops: CDR1 MNHNY, CDR2 SVGAGI (reference sequence). Here the CDR3 DNA reads TGTGCCAGCGTTTTCCCGACAGGGGGCAACTATGGCTACACCTTC. This encodes CASVFPTGGNYGYTF.

V is TRBV18 and J is TRBJ2-2, with 9 nucleotides matching TRBD1. With V trimmed by 4 bases and J by 5 bases, 5 bases remained unmatched. Germline lookup yields CDR1 KGHSH and CDR2 LQKENI. This CDR3 has 15 residues. CDR3 region: CASSLRTGETGELFF. As DNA, the CDR3 is TGTGCCAGCTCACTTCGGACAGGGGAAACCGGGGAGCTGTTTTTT.

The chain carries TRBV19 and TRBJ1-5, with D maybe TRBD1 (6 bases). The CDR3 runs 15 residues. Per germline, CDR1 LNHDA and CDR2 SQIVND (reference sequence). The ends were cut back, 11 bases at V and 9 bases at J, with 26 bases in the middle. The CDR3 nucleotides read TGTGCCTCTCTTGGGGAACAGGGCCTCTTAGGGCCCCAGCATTTT. Translated: CASLGEQGLLGPQHF.

The V gene is TRBV29-1, the J gene TRBJ2-3; D is tentatively TRBD1 or TRBD2 (5 bases each). Germline values: CDR1 SQVTM, CDR2 ANQGSEA. The CDR3 covers 13 residues. The V gene lost 7 bases and the J gene lost 0 bases, with 11 bases spanning the gap. Here the CDR3 reads CSAGRTSTDTQYF. CDR3 bases: TGCAGCGCGGGACGGACAAGCACAGATACGCAGTATTTT.

The chain joins TRBV28 to TRBJ2-7; 9 nucleotides line up with TRBD2. CDR3 length equals 15 residues. CDR1 is MDHEN and CDR2 is SYDVKM in the germline V gene. After removal of 3 bases from V and 4 bases from J, the junction contained 7 bases not matched to a gene. Here the CDR3 DNA reads TGTGCCAGCAGTTTGTCCGGGACTAGCCGTTACGAGCAGTACTTC. As protein: CASSLSGTSRYEQYF. The full variable domain, its missing parts supplied by reference TRBV28 and TRBJ2-7, is DVKVTQSSRYLVKRTGEKVFLECVQDMDHENMFWYRQDPGLGLRLIYFSYDVKMKEKGDIPEGYSVSREKKERFSLILESASTNQTSMYLCASSLSGTSRYEQYFGPGTRLTVT.

The gene calls are TRBV7-6 and TRBJ1-5, with D maybe TRBD1 (5 bases). V was pared by 5 bases and J by 0 bases, with 20 bases between. The CDR3 has 18 residues. Germline V CDR1 and CDR2: SGHVS, FNYEAQ. The CDR3 nucleotides read TGTGCCAGCAGCCTGGGCGCGGGGGGGACTAATAGCAATCAGCCCCAGCATTTT. Its translation is CASSLGAGGTNSNQPQHF.

The genes are TRBV9 and TRBJ2-2; D is uncertain. This CDR3 contains 13 residues. Germline CDR1 SGDLS, CDR2 YYNGEE. V lost 3 bases and J lost 1, with 4 bases in between. The CDR3 sequence: CASSAENTGELFF. CDR3 sequence (DNA): TGTGCCAGCAGCGCAGAGAACACCGGGGAGCTGTTTTTT.

The genes are TRBV6-5 and TRBJ2-7; TRBD2 matches at 8 bases. Per the germline V gene, CDR1 is MNHEY and CDR2 is SVGAGI. V shed 11 bases and J 4 bases; nucleotides not matched to a gene: 13. The CDR3 length is 14 residues. The CDR3 is CAGHNGLAYYEQYF. The CDR3 coding sequence is TGTGCCGGACACAACGGACTAGCTTATTACGAGCAGTACTTC.

As regards this clone: This is likely a read error, given that the CDR3 carries no conserved phenylalanine or tryptophan at its end. No DNA is shown, since the ends of the CDR3 on it are uncertain; the CDR3 is the one TCRdb lists. The gene calls are TRBV20-1 and TRBJ2-7; the D call in the table, TRBD1, was not verified against the DNA. With termini counted, the CDR3 has 11 amino acids. Germline values: CDR1 DFQATT, CDR2 SNEGSKA (reference sequence). CDR3 loop: CSASQGEPSVL.

The J gene is TRBJ1-6, the V gene TRBV6-2 or TRBV6-3, with D tentatively TRBD1 (5 bases). V lost 8 bases and J 7 bases, leaving 15 bases between the germline ends. The CDR3 is 14 residues long. The germline V gene has CDR1 MNHEY and CDR2 SVGEGT. The CDR3 DNA sequence: TGTGCCAGCCGTTCCGGGACTTCAAATTCACCCCTCCACTTT. It codes for CASRSGTSNSPLHF.

The gene calls are TRBV11-2 and TRBJ2-1, with TRBD2 identical over 11 bases. V shed 1 base, J shed 2 bases, and the junction held 1 base outside the gene matches. The CDR3 runs to 16 residues. Germline V gene data show CDR1 as SGHAT and CDR2 as FQNNGV. The CDR3 bases are TGTGCCAGCAGCTTAGGACTAGCGGGAACCTACAATGAGCAGTTCTTC. Encoded protein: CASSLGLAGTYNEQFF.

This chain links TRBV28 with TRBJ2-2; the D gene is possibly TRBD2 (6 bases). Trimming stripped 6 bases from V and 7 bases from J, with 12 bases between. Germline V gene sequence: CDR1 MDHEN, CDR2 SYDVKM. The length of the CDR3 is 13 residues. CDR3 amino acids: CASRRTGDGELFF. DNA of the CDR3: TGTGCCAGCAGAAGAACGGGGGACGGGGAGCTGTTTTTT.

The chain recombines TRBV5-1 with TRBJ2-4; D gene uncertain. This CDR3 is 13 amino acids long. Germline CDR1 is SGHRS and CDR2 is YFSETQ. V lost 0 bases and J lost 3, with 4 bases in between. The CDR3 reads CASSLVSKNIQYF. The CDR3 coding sequence is TGCGCCAGCAGCTTGGTCAGCAAAAACATTCAGTACTTC.

This chain uses TRBV6-5 with TRBJ1-5, with a possible D match to TRBD1 (5 bases). The germline gives CDR1 MNHEY, CDR2 SVGAGI. The V gene lost 6 bases and the J gene lost 2 bases, with 14 bases spanning the gap. The CDR3 is 15 residues long. The CDR3 region is CASRLGGSGNQPQHF. The CDR3 DNA sequence: TGTGCCAGCAGACTGGGGGGGAGCGGCAATCAGCCCCAGCATTTT.

This rearrangement joins TRBV19 to TRBJ1-6; the match to TRBD1 covers 10 bases. Germline lookup yields CDR1 LNHDA and CDR2 SQIVND (reference sequence). Losses at the gene ends were 3 bases for V and 5 bases for J; bases not matched to a gene: 1. The CDR3 runs to 15 residues. This chain's CDR3 is CASSIGTGDNSPLHF. CDR3 coding DNA: TGTGCCAGTAGTATCGGGACAGGGGATAATTCACCCCTCCACTTT.

The V gene is TRBV18, the J gene TRBJ1-2; D uncertain. This CDR3 region has 13 residues. Germline V gene data show CDR1 as KGHSH and CDR2 as LQKENI. V lost 2 bases, J lost 7 bases, and 11 bases lay in between. The DNA of the CDR3 is TGTGCCAGCTCACCAGGTCTCGACTCTGGCTACACCTTC. Amino acid sequence: CASSPGLDSGYTF.

The rearrangement uses TRBV18 and TRBJ1-6, with D possibly TRBD1 on 5 matching bases. CDR3 length: 14 residues. Germline CDR1 reads KGHSH; CDR2 reads LQKENI. Trimming removed 8 bases from V and 8 bases from J, with 16 bases in between. CDR3 sequence: CASRNSGGDSPLHF. The CDR3 nucleotides read TGTGCCAGCCGCAACTCGGGGGGGGATTCACCCCTCCACTTT.

The genes are TRBV10-2 and TRBJ1-5; TRBD1 matches at 12 bases. Germline values: CDR1 WSHSY, CDR2 SAAADI. The CDR3 loop spans 16 amino acids. V shed 2 bases and J 5 bases; nucleotides not matched to a gene: 4. CDR3 nucleotide sequence: TGCGCCAGCAGTGAGGGGACAGGGGGCGGACATCAGCCCCAGCATTTT. Protein: CASSEGTGGGHQPQHF.

In this sample, this clone turned up a few times. This chain links TRBV5-4 with TRBJ2-2; 8 bases line up with TRBD2. The germline V gene encodes CDR1 SGHNT and CDR2 YYREEE (reference sequence). V shed 3 bases, J shed 0 bases, and the junction held 1 base outside the gene matches. There are 15 residues in the CDR3. This CDR3 reads CASSSTSANTGELFF. The CDR3, as DNA: TGTGCCAGCAGCTCGACTAGCGCGAACACCGGGGAGCTGTTTTTT.

The rearrangement joins TRBV9 to TRBJ2-5; 11 bases are shared with TRBD1. Trimming took 3 bases from V and 2 from J; bases not matched to a gene: 3. The CDR3 is made up of 15 amino acids. CDR1 SGDLS and CDR2 YYNGEE come from the germline V gene. The CDR3 loop reads CASSAGTGGQETQYF. CDR3 nucleotides: TGTGCCAGCAGCGCCGGGACAGGGGGTCAAGAGACCCAGTACTTC. The complete variable domain, with remaining parts taken from reference TRBV9 and TRBJ2-5, reads DSGVTQTPKHLITATGQRVTLRCSPRSGDLSVYWYQQSLDQGLQFLIQYYNGEERAKGNILERFSAQQFPDLHSELNLSSLELGDSALYFCASSAGTGGQETQYFGPGTRLLVL.